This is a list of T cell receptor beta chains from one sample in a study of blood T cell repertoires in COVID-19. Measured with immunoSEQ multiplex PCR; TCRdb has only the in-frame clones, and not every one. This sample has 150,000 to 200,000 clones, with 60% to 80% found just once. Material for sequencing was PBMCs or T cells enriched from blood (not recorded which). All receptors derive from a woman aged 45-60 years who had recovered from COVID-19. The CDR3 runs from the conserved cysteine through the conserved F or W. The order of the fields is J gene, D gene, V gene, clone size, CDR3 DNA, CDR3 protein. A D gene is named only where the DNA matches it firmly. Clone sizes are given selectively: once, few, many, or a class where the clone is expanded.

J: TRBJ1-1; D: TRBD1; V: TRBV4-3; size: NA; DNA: TGCGCCAGCAGCCAAACCGGACAGGGGGTCCCTGAAGCTTTCTTT; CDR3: CASSQTGQGVPEAFF
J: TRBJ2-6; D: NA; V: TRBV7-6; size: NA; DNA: TGTGCCAGCAGCTTACAACCGACTATGAGCTCTGGGGCCAACGTCCTGACTTTC; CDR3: CASSLQPTMSSGANVLTF
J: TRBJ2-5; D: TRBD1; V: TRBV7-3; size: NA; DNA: TGTGCCAGCAGCGGGGGACAGCAAGAGACCCAGTACTTC; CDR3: CASSGGQQETQYF
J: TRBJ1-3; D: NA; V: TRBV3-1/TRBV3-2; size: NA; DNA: TGTGCCAGCAGCCAAGACGCAACTCCGGGAAACACCATATATTTT; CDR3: CASSQDATPGNTIYF
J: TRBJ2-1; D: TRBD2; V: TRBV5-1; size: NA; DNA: TGCGCCAGCAGCTCGGGACTAGCGACTTACAATGAGCAGTTCTTC; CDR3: CASSSGLATYNEQFF
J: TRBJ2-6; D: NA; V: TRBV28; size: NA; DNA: TGTGCCAGTGGGCTGACTGGGGCCAACGTCCTGACTTTC; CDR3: CASGLTGANVLTF
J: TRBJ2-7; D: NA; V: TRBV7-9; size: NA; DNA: TGTGCCACCGGAAGGACGGACTTCTACGAGCAGTACTTC; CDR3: CATGRTDFYEQYF
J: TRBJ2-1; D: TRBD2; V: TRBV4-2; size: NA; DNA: TGTGCCAGCAGCCAAGGGCCTAGCGGGAGTAGCCACAATGAGCAGTTCTTC; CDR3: CASSQGPSGSSHNEQFF
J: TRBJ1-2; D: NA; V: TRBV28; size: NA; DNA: TGTGCCAGCAGTACCGACTACGGCTACACCTTC; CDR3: CASSTDYGYTF
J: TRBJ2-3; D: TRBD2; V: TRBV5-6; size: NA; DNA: TGTGCCAGCAGACTAGCGGGAGGGAGCACAGATACGCAGTATTTT; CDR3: CASRLAGGSTDTQYF
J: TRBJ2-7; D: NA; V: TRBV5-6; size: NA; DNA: TGTGCCAGCAGCTTTAGCCTGTTCTCCTACGAGCAGTACTTC; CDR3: CASSFSLFSYEQYF
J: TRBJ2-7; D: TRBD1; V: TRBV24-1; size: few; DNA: TGTGCCACCAGTGATCTAACGACAGGGAAGCAGTACTTC; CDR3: CATSDLTTGKQYF
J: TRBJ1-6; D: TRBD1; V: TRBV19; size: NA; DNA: TGTGCCAGTTCCCGGGACAGTGTCTCACCCCTCCACTTT; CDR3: CASSRDSVSPLHF
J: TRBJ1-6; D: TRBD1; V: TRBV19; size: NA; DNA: TGTGCCAGTAGTCCCCCGCGGACAGGGGGCTTTTCACCCCTCCACTTT; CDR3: CASSPPRTGGFSPLHF
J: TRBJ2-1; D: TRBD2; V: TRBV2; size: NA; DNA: TGTGCCAGCAGGAAGACTAGCGGAGACTACAATGAGCAGTTCTTC; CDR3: CASRKTSGDYNEQFF
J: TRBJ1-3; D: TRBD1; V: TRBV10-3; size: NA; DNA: TGTGCCATCGCCGGGACAGGCAGGGAGGCCATATATTTT; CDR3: CAIAGTGREAIYF
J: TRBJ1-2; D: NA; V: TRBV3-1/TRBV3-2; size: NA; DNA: TGTGCCAGCACCGCAGGGGTTTTAGGGGATGGCTACACCTTC; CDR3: CASTAGVLGDGYTF
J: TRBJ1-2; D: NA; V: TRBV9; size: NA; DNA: TGTGCCAGCAGCGTAGGGGAGGGTTATGGCTACACCTTC; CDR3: CASSVGEGYGYTF
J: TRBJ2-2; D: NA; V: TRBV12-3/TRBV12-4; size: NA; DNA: TGTGCCAGCCGTCCAGGGATTGTCGGGGAGCTGTTTTTT; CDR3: CASRPGIVGELFF
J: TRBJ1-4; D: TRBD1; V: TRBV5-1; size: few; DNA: TGCGCCAGCAGAGGACAGGGAGCAACTAATGAAAAACTGTTTTTT; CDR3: CASRGQGATNEKLFF